Sequencing of this TCR beta chain was carried out in a study of read filtering for tumor transcriptome and immune sequencing (TCRdb year 2020). A note on the overall study: The cohort had around 16 male and some 15 female patients with a mean age of about 66 years, ranging from about 45 to 85. By revised international staging, about 8 patients were R-ISS I, around 15 were R-ISS II and 6 or 7 were R-ISS III. Whole-transcriptome libraries were prepared with the TruSeq RNA Access Library Prep Kit after DNase treatment. TCR-region mapped reads per sample ranged from about 4.05 to 10.27 million with IR-seq versus only 85 to 1273 with RNA-seq. Using the same bone marrow samples, the study compared TCR repertoires obtained by targeted immune repertoire sequencing with those obtained by bulk whole-transcriptome sequencing. A main aim was a read-filtering strategy for immune repertoire data, specifically whether clonotypes supported by a single read should be removed.

The CDR3 has 10 amino acids, counting the end cysteine and phenylalanine. The DNA shown is the 30-base CDR3, in frame from base 1. Based on the germline V gene, the CDR1 and CDR2 sequences are SQVTM and ANQGSEA. V is clipped by 5 bases and J by 3 bases, and the sequence between their germline boundaries is 4 bases long. Every patient had bone marrow sampled at the time of active disease. Ficoll-Hypaque density gradient centrifugation was used to isolate the bone marrow mononuclear cells. Myeloma plasma cells were removed and CD138-negative cells were collected by negative selection after labeling with CD138 magnetic microbeads on a MACS separator. The purity of the isolated cells was checked by flow cytometry with CD138 antibodies on an Attune NxT. Total RNA was extracted with TRIzol reagent and quantified with a NanoDrop spectrophotometer. For each patient, paired RNA-seq and IR-seq were run on the CD138-negative bone marrow sample from that patient.

TCR libraries were built from 400 to 450 ng RNA with the Immunoverse kit, using molecular barcoded adaptors covering alpha/delta and beta/gamma chains. TCR library preparation was performed with the same RNA that was used for transcriptome sequencing. Sequencing of the TCR libraries was done on an Illumina HiSeq 4000 with 2 x 150 cycles. On the authors' methods: Using MiXCR, which included quality filtering and error correction, TCR reads were aligned to human V, D, J and C references and then assembled into CDR3 clonotypes. The tcR package in R was used to analyze clonotype counts and gene usage diversity. Raw mapping reads were checked after the RNA-seq reads had been mapped by STAR aligner version 2.5.3a onto the human GRCh37 genome. To test how sequencing depth affected the clonotypes detected, IR-seq fastq files were randomly downsampled with Seqtk 1.3. TCRdb redid the processing of the public reads, applying fastp at Q25 and MiXCR, and retained in-frame beta chains. Rows are combined by CDR3 protein, so each entry shows the most common genes and DNA. The V and J calls, along with clone size, are taken from TCRdb and not from the paper's own processing. Present in this sample are about 130,000 distinct CDR3 sequences, around 13% of which were seen just once. Approximately 9.9% of the sample lies in the top ten.

Study-wide findings and limitations: Single-read clonotypes made up about 82% of clonotypes but roughly 3.2% of total reads in IR-seq, and roughly three quarters of clonotypes and approximately 48% of reads in RNA-seq. When single-read clonotypes were removed, the proportions of shared clonotypes in IR-seq and RNA-seq correlated more strongly. Rather than purified T cells, the sorted CD138-negative fraction was a mixed bone marrow immune population. Clonotypes were captured by IR-seq at much higher depth and more reliably than by RNA-seq, and smaller IR-seq throughput was sufficient for identification of most shared clonotypes.

Only a few counts were recorded for this clonotype. The antigen it binds to is not known. The input lacks base qualities; no much larger clone sits a single base away. The V gene is TRBV29-1 and the J gene is TRBJ1-1; no confident D gene assignment can be made. The sequencing input was a population of CD138-negative cells sorted from bone marrow. The cell subset or site label corresponds to: bone marrow mononuclear cells depleted of CD138+ plasma/myeloma cells by negative magnetic selection. The TCR sequence derives from a donor at least 40 years old with multiple myeloma. The CDR3 sequence is CSVRDTEAFF. The DNA is TGCAGCGTTAGAGACACTGAAGCTTTCTTT.